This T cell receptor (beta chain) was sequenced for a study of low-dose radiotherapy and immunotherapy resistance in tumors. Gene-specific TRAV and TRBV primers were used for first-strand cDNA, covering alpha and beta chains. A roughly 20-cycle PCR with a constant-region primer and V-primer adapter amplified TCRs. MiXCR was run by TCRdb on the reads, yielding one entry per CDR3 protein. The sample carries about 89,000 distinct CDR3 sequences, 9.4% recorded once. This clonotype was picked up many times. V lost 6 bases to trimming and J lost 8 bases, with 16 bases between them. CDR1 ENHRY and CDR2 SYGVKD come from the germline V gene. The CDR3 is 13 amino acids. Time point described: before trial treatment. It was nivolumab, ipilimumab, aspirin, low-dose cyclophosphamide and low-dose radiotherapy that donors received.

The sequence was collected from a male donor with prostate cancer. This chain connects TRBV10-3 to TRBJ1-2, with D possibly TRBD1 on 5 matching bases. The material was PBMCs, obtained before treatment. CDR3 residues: CAIRTDAIEGYTF. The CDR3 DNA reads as TGTGCCATCAGGACAGACGCCATCGAGGGCTACACCTTC.